The 18 T cell receptor beta chains below all came from one sample that was sequenced in a study of blood T cell repertoires in COVID-19. Clones were sequenced by immunoSEQ multiplex PCR, and TCRdb holds only the in-frame ones, with some missing. The table records 250,000 to 300,000 clones, around 86% of them present only once. Specimen: peripheral blood. These receptors all come from a woman in her fifties or sixties with active or convalescent COVID-19.

This clone was observed a handful of times. The J gene is TRBJ2-1, the V gene TRBV7-2; D possibly corresponds to TRBD1 (7 bases). Germline V CDR1 and CDR2: SGHTA, FQGNSA. The CDR3 contains 15 residues. Trimming left V 1 base short and J 7 bases short, with 14 bases between. The CDR3 protein is CASSLGQGGINEQFF. In nucleotides, the CDR3 is TGTGCCAGCAGCTTAGGTCAGGGGGGCATTAATGAGCAGTTCTTC. Full variable domain (rest looked up from reference TRBV7-2 and TRBJ2-1): GAGVSQSPSNKVTEKGKDVELRCDPISGHTALYWYRQSLGQGLEFLIYFQGNSAPDKSGLPSDRFSAERTGGSVSTLTIQRTQQEDSAVYLCASSLGQGGINEQFFGPGTRLTVL.

The table lists this clone with a count of one. This chain connects TRBV12-3 or TRBV12-4 to TRBJ1-2; TRBD1 is a possible D gene (5 bases). The CDR3 contains 11 residues. V was clipped by 10 bases and J by 4 bases, with 10 bases between them. The CDR3 sequence is CANPGVYGYTF. Written as DNA, the CDR3 is TGTGCCAACCCGGGGGTCTATGGCTACACCTTC.

J is TRBJ1-6 and V is TRBV28; maybe TRBD1 (5 bases). CDR1 and CDR2 (germline): MDHEN, SYDVKM. The CDR3 has 17 amino acids. V lost 3 bases and J 7 bases, leaving 19 bases between the germline ends. The chain's CDR3 is CASSFGIGGKLNSPLHF. Here the CDR3 DNA reads TGTGCCAGCAGTTTCGGTATCGGGGGAAAATTGAATTCACCCCTCCACTTT.

This clone was counted between two and nine times. V is TRBV10-3 and J is TRBJ1-1, with 10 bases matching TRBD1. Germline V lookup: CDR1 ENHRY, CDR2 SYGVKD. The CDR3 runs to 14 residues. Trimming took 4 bases from V and 4 from J; bases not matched to a gene: 3. The CDR3: CAISGRTGGTEAFF. CDR3 DNA: TGTGCCATCAGTGGCAGGACAGGGGGCACTGAAGCTTTCTTT.

Notes on this clone: Additional DNA sequences in this sample encode the identical CDR3. The chain recombines TRBV12-3 or TRBV12-4 with TRBJ1-5; D is possibly TRBD1 (6 bases). CDR3 size: 13 residues. V was clipped by 5 bases and J by 4 bases, with 9 bases between them. The CDR3 protein is CASSLTGNQPQHF. The CDR3, as DNA: TGTGCCAGCAGTCTCACAGGGAATCAGCCCCAGCATTTT.

The chain couples TRBV10-3 to TRBJ1-5; D uncertain. Germline V gives CDR1 ENHRY, CDR2 SYGVKD. The V gene lost 8 bases and the J gene lost 7 bases, with 15 bases spanning the gap. The CDR3 contains 13 residues. CDR3 DNA sequence: TGTGCCATCGCTACCCATGGAGGCCAGCCCCAGCATTTT. The encoded protein is CAIATHGGQPQHF.

For this clone: The junction differs from germline at one of its ends, possibly a read error. The chain has TRBV7-7 and TRBJ2-1, with D tentatively TRBD1 (6 bases). The CDR3 has 15 amino acids. The germline CDR1 and CDR2 sequences are SSHAT and FNYEAQ (reference sequence). CDR3 sequence: CASSVDGGPYNKQFF. For the CDR3, the DNA is TGTGCCAGCAGCGTAGATGGGGGCCCCTACAATAAGCAGTTCTTC.

The chain joins TRBV5-1 to TRBJ1-2; D not resolved. The V gene's germline CDR1 is SGHRS and CDR2 YFSETQ. Trimming left V 0 bases short and J 6 bases short, with 9 bases between. This CDR3 has 13 residues. The CDR3 sequence is CASSLGEADGYTF. In DNA form, the CDR3 reads TGCGCCAGCAGCTTGGGGGAAGCGGATGGCTACACCTTC.

V usage is TRBV7-2 and J usage is TRBJ1-4; no definite D call. Trimming cost V 5 bases and J 7 bases, with 17 bases left between them. The CDR3 loop spans 15 amino acids. Germline CDR1 and CDR2: SGHTA and FQGNSA. The CDR3 is CASSPRTIAGEKLFF. CDR3 DNA sequence: TGTGCCAGCAGCCCGCGTACTATAGCGGGTGAAAAACTGTTTTTT.

This chain joins TRBV7-2 and TRBJ1-2; 9 positions agree with TRBD1. Per germline, CDR1 SGHTA and CDR2 FQGNSA. With V trimmed by 3 bases and J by 2 bases, 7 bases remained unmatched. This CDR3 region has 16 residues. The CDR3 here is CASSLTGGYQNYGYTF. CDR3 sequence (DNA): TGTGCCAGCAGCTTGACAGGGGGATACCAGAACTATGGCTACACCTTC.

This rearrangement joins TRBV2 to TRBJ1-1; TRBD1 aligns across 7 bases. Germline assignment: CDR1 SNHLY and CDR2 FYNNEI. The trim removed 6 bases at V and 5 bases at J, leaving 12 bases unmatched. CDR3 length: 15 residues. CDR3 sequence reads: CASRGTRGRGTEAFF. The CDR3, as DNA: TGTGCCAGCAGGGGAACAAGGGGGCGAGGAACTGAAGCTTTCTTT.

The chain has TRBV6-6 and TRBJ2-2; a weak D match, TRBD1 (5 bases). Germline lookup yields CDR1 MNHNY and CDR2 SVGAGI (reference sequence). V was pared by 6 bases and J by 8 bases, with 10 bases between. This CDR3 spans 12 amino acids. CDR3 sequence reads: CASSPQGGELFF. CDR3 nucleotides: TGTGCCAGCAGCCCCCAGGGAGGGGAGCTGTTTTTT.

The chain uses TRBV20-1 and TRBJ2-3; 13 bases line up with TRBD2. The ends lost 3 bases at V and 2 bases at J; junction bases unmatched: 5. CDR3 length: 16 amino acids. The germline gives CDR1 DFQATT, CDR2 SNEGSKA (reference sequence). The CDR3 DNA is TGCAGTGCTAGTACTAGCGGGGGGGGCATCACAGATACGCAGTATTTT. Residues: CSASTSGGGITDTQYF.

The V and J genes are TRBV24-1 and TRBJ2-1; D may be TRBD2 (6 bases). The CDR3 length is 15 residues. V was shortened by 3 bases and J by 9 bases, with 17 bases between the two germline ends. CDR1 and CDR2 (germline): KGHDR, SFDVKD. Written as DNA, the CDR3 is TGTGCCACCAGTGATAAACAATCAGGGAGGCGTGAGCAGTTCTTC. Encoded protein: CATSDKQSGRREQFF.

This clone appeared a single time. The chain uses TRBV4-3 and TRBJ2-7; 7 bases fit TRBD2. The CDR3 length is 16 residues. Per the germline V gene, CDR1 is LGHNA and CDR2 is YSLEER. V was clipped by 1 base and J by 6 bases; unmatched bases: 12. The CDR3, as DNA: TGCGCCAGCAGCCAAGGGACTAGTCGCGGGGTAGGCGAGCAGTACTTC. This gives the protein CASSQGTSRGVGEQYF.

The V and J genes are TRBV7-2 and TRBJ2-3; 9 bases are shared with TRBD2. CDR1 and CDR2 from the germline V gene are SGHTA and FQGNSA. This CDR3 contains 16 residues. V lost 4 bases and J lost 0; bases outside the gene matches: 5. The CDR3 is CASSSGLARSTDTQYF. CDR3 coding DNA: TGTGCCAGCAGCTCTGGACTAGCGAGAAGCACAGATACGCAGTATTTT.

The V call is TRBV4-1, the J call TRBJ1-6; D uncertain. The CDR3 loop spans 16 amino acids. CDR1 and CDR2 (germline): MGHRA, YSYEKL. V was clipped by 3 bases and J by 10 bases, with 19 bases between them. CDR3 protein: CASSQGQADSWSPLHF. DNA for the CDR3: TGCGCCAGCAGCCAGGGTCAAGCAGACTCTTGGTCACCCCTCCACTTT.

The rearrangement uses TRBV25-1 and TRBJ1-2, with a tentative D call TRBD1 (5 bases). Germline lookup yields CDR1 MGHDK and CDR2 SYGVNS. Deletions cut 4 bases from V and 3 bases from J, with 15 bases between. This CDR3 region has 15 residues. CDR3 DNA sequence: TGTGCCAGCAGTGGGGGTGGGACGGGGGACTATGGCTACACCTTC. This codes for CASSGGGTGDYGYTF.